One T cell receptor beta chain is described in this entry. The CDR3 runs to 13 residues. Germline V gene data show CDR1 as GTSNPN and CDR2 as SVGIG (reference sequence). V was shortened by 8 bases and J by 7 bases, with 18 bases between the two germline ends. Use of 60 Vbeta and 13 Jbeta primers characterized the PCR. Sequencing used immunoSEQ multiplex PCR; TCRdb keeps in-frame clones, though not all of them. The table includes about 130,000 clones, around 80% detected once. The data are from a study of cytomegalovirus exposure and HLA in healthy donors. V is TRBV30 and J is TRBJ1-5; D possibly corresponds to TRBD1 (5 bases). This receptor was identified in a female donor in good health and CMV-seropositive. Sequenced: PBMCs. The chain's CDR3 is CAGQRDVNQPQHF. DNA for the CDR3: TGTGCCGGACAACGTGATGTTAACCAGCCCCAGCATTTT.